The 21 T cell receptor beta chains below come from one sample, sequenced in a study of blood T cell repertoires in COVID-19. Method: immunoSEQ multiplex PCR; TCRdb's copy keeps in-frame clones and lacks some. This sample yields about 20,000 clones, of which less than 95% are seen a single time; less than 3.5% belongs to the top ten. Material for sequencing was peripheral blood. The receptor source for this set is a man in his 70s with acute or convalescent COVID-19.

The sample holds a few counts of this clone. The chain recombines TRBV6-6 with TRBJ2-1, with 8 bases aligning to TRBD1. The CDR3 runs 14 residues. J lost 4 bases, V lost 11 bases, and 10 bases had no gene match. Germline CDR1 MNHNY, CDR2 SVGAGI (reference sequence). The CDR3 protein is CASGGPQLYNEQFF. CDR3 nucleotide sequence: TGTGCCTCAGGGGGCCCCCAATTATACAATGAGCAGTTCTTC.

This chain uses TRBV7-9 with TRBJ2-7; no firm D call. The germline V and J ends were trimmed by 5 bases and 0 bases, with 11 bases remaining between them. The V gene's germline CDR1 is SEHNR and CDR2 FQNEAQ (reference sequence). The CDR3 covers 14 residues. The CDR3 DNA reads TGTGCCAGCAGCCCGGGTTCCAGCTCCTACGAGCAGTACTTC. Protein sequence: CASSPGSSSYEQYF. The entire variable domain, with the rest obtained from reference TRBV7-9 and TRBJ2-7, is as follows: DTGVSQNPRHKITKRGQNVTFRCDPISEHNRLYWYRQTLGQGPEFLTYFQNEAQLEKSRLLSDRFSAERPKGSFSTLEIQRTEQGDSAMYLCASSPGSSSYEQYFGPGTRLTVT.

The genes are TRBV2 and TRBJ1-2, with 9 bases that match TRBD1. The CDR3 sequence is 15 residues long. Germline V lookup: CDR1 SNHLY, CDR2 FYNNEI. V dropped 7 bases and J dropped 4; count of bases not matched to a gene: 10. CDR3 residues: CASIGGTGGSYGYTF. DNA for the CDR3: TGTGCCAGCATTGGGGGAACAGGGGGCTCCTATGGCTACACCTTC.

The chain links TRBV15 to TRBJ1-5, with D unresolved. Trimming left V 2 bases short and J 4 bases short, with 12 bases between. Per germline, CDR1 LNHNV and CDR2 YYDKDF (reference sequence). The CDR3 is 15 amino acids. CDR3 DNA sequence: TGTGCCACCAGCAGACAACGGACTCAAAATCAGCCCCAGCATTTT. It encodes CATSRQRTQNQPQHF.

Here the CDR3 reads CASSPNSGGTLNEQFF. Here the CDR3 DNA reads TGTGCCAGCTCACCGAATAGCGGCGGAACACTCAATGAGCAGTTCTTC. The genes are TRBV18 and TRBJ2-1, with a possible D match to TRBD2 (6 bases). The CDR3 runs to 16 residues. The germline gives CDR1 KGHSH, CDR2 LQKENI. Deletions cut 3 bases from V and 6 bases from J, with 18 bases between.

V usage is TRBV18 and J usage is TRBJ2-3; 7 bases match TRBD2. With V trimmed by 3 bases and J by 4 bases, 7 bases remained unmatched. CDR3 length: 15 amino acids. CDR1 and CDR2 (germline): KGHSH, LQKENI. CDR3 bases: TGTGCCAGCTCACCCAAAGGCGGGGGATCAGATACGCAGTATTTT. It specifies CASSPKGGGSDTQYF. Full variable domain (outside the CDR3, taken from reference TRBV18 and TRBJ2-3): NAGVMQNPRHLVRRRGQEARLRCSPMKGHSHVYWYRQLPEEGLKFMVYLQKENIIDESGMPKERFSAEFPKEGPSILRIQQVVRGDSAAYFCASSPKGGGSDTQYFGPGTRLTVL.

The chain joins TRBV18 to TRBJ2-7; perhaps TRBD1 as D (6 bases). V gave up 0 bases and J gave up 3 bases, with 9 bases separating them. The CDR3 extends over 14 amino acids. CDR1 and CDR2 from the germline V gene are KGHSH and LQKENI. CDR3 sequence: CASSPPGRGYEQYF. The CDR3 DNA reads as TGTGCCAGCTCACCACCGGGCAGGGGCTACGAGCAGTACTTC.

The chain has TRBV2 and TRBJ1-4; tentatively, D is TRBD1 (5 bases). CDR1 and CDR2 (germline): SNHLY, FYNNEI. V gave up 10 bases and J gave up 6 bases, with 15 bases separating them. This CDR3 has 13 amino acids. The DNA for the CDR3 is TGTGCCACCGACGACGGGGGTTATGAAAAACTGTTTTTT. It codes for CATDDGGYEKLFF.

This clone has just one count. The chain is built from TRBV5-8 and TRBJ1-6, with D tentatively TRBD1 (5 bases). The germline gives CDR1 SGHTS, CDR2 YDEGEE. The CDR3 extends over 14 amino acids. The germline V and J ends were trimmed by 3 bases and 7 bases, with 11 bases remaining between them. This CDR3 reads CASSSRGLNSPLHF. DNA of the CDR3: TGTGCCAGCAGCTCCCGGGGACTAAATTCACCCCTCCACTTT.

The chain carries TRBV29-1 and TRBJ1-1, with D hard to call. There are 13 residues in the CDR3. Trimming stripped 4 bases from V and 0 bases from J, with 9 bases between. Germline loops: CDR1 SQVTM, CDR2 ANQGSEA. CDR3 in DNA: TGCAGCGTTGTTGAACAGCTGAACACTGAAGCTTTCTTT. Translating it yields CSVVEQLNTEAFF.

The genes are TRBV28 and TRBJ2-1, with 11 positions matching TRBD1. Germline V gene lookup returns CDR1 MDHEN and CDR2 SYDVKM. Trimming at V came to 6 bases and at J to 10 bases, leaving 17 bases not matched to a gene. This CDR3 spans 17 amino acids. CDR3 amino acids: CASSPGPTGTGGGEQFF. The DNA of the CDR3 is TGTGCCAGCAGCCCGGGGCCCACAGGGACAGGGGGAGGGGAGCAGTTCTTC.

The chain joins TRBV6-2 or TRBV6-3 to TRBJ2-7, with D possibly matching TRBD1 (5 bases). CDR3 size: 16 residues. The germline V gene encodes CDR1 MNHEY and CDR2 SVGEGT. The ends were cut back, 2 bases at V and 2 bases at J, with 16 bases in the middle. CDR3 amino acids: CASSYPGREQAYEQYF. The CDR3 DNA reads as TGTGCCAGCAGTTACCCCGGTAGGGAACAGGCCTACGAGCAGTACTTC.

This clone was counted once. The chain uses TRBV4-3 and TRBJ2-7; D is undetermined. CDR1 LGHNA and CDR2 YSLEER come from the germline V gene. CDR3 length: 13 amino acids. Trimming took off 0 bases at V and 6 bases at J, with 9 bases between the two ends. The CDR3 region is CASSQESWAEQYF. The CDR3 coding sequence is TGCGCCAGCAGCCAAGAAAGCTGGGCCGAGCAGTACTTC.

CDR3 bases: TGTGCCAGCAGGACAGGGAGCTCTGGAAACACCATATATTTT. Translation gives CASRTGSSGNTIYF. The chain recombines TRBV28 with TRBJ1-3, with 7 bases identical to TRBD1. This CDR3 has 14 amino acids. Looked up from germline, CDR1 is MDHEN and CDR2 is SYDVKM. V lost 6 bases and J lost 0; bases outside the gene matches: 2.

J is TRBJ2-3 and V is TRBV7-3, with 9 nucleotides matching TRBD2. The CDR3 sequence is 18 residues long. CDR1 is SGHTA and CDR2 is FQGTGA in the germline V gene. Trimming cost V 1 base and J 2 bases; bases outside gene matches: 10. CDR3 bases: TGTGCCAGCAGCTTAAAACCGTCTAGCGGGGTACACACAGATACGCAGTATTTT. Translated: CASSLKPSSGVHTDTQYF.

The CDR3 DNA reads TGTGCCAGCAGTGGGGGCTGGACCCAACTCTCCAGCGATACGCAGTATTTT. Residues: CASSGGWTQLSSDTQYF. This rearrangement joins TRBV6-2 or TRBV6-3 to TRBJ2-3; D possibly corresponds to TRBD1 (6 bases). This CDR3 is built from 17 residues. V was cut by 5 bases and J by 6 bases, with 24 bases left in between. Germline V gene lookup returns CDR1 MNHEY and CDR2 SVGEGT.

V is TRBV28 and J is TRBJ1-6, with 7 bases that match TRBD1. J was trimmed by 7 bases and V by 6 bases; bases with no gene match: 12. The CDR3 is made up of 16 amino acids. Germline lookup yields CDR1 MDHEN and CDR2 SYDVKM. CDR3 nucleotide sequence: TGTGCCAGCAGGCCCCTCCCGGGACAGCGGAATTCACCCCTCCACTTT. This gives the protein CASRPLPGQRNSPLHF.

The chain uses TRBV4-3 and TRBJ2-2; 9 bases are shared with TRBD2. This CDR3 is built from 15 residues. Per germline, CDR1 LGHNA and CDR2 YSLEER. V trimming: 6 bases; J trimming: 6 bases; junction bases outside the gene matches: 8. Written as DNA, the CDR3 is TGCGCCAGCAGTCTTAGCGGGAGAGAGGCCGGGGAGCTGTTTTTT. The encoded protein is CASSLSGREAGELFF.

The chain carries TRBV6-4 and TRBJ2-3; tentatively, D is TRBD2 (7 bases). Germline V gene data show CDR1 as MRHNA and CDR2 as SNTAGT. Trimming took off 2 bases at V and 1 base at J, with 10 bases between the two ends. The CDR3 consists of 15 residues. The CDR3 DNA reads as TGTGCCAGCAGTGACCGGGGGGCCGGCACAGATACGCAGTATTTT. Translated: CASSDRGAGTDTQYF.

This chain links TRBV11-1 with TRBJ1-4; the match to TRBD1 covers 7 bases. This CDR3 has 14 residues. The trim removed 5 bases at V and 5 bases at J, leaving 5 bases unmatched. Germline loops: CDR1 SGHAT, CDR2 FQDESV (reference sequence). CDR3 nucleotide sequence: TGTGCCAGCAGCACAACAGGGGTCAATGAAAAACTGTTTTTT. Translated: CASSTTGVNEKLFF.

The chain links TRBV5-1 to TRBJ2-2; the D gene is possibly TRBD1 (6 bases). There are 14 residues in the CDR3. Germline CDR1 reads SGHRS; CDR2 reads YFSETQ. Trimming pared 1 base from V and 4 bases from J, leaving 8 bases between. The CDR3 coding sequence is TGCGCCAGCAGCTTGCAGGGGCTCACCGGGGAGCTGTTTTTT. Protein product: CASSLQGLTGELFF.